Below, 16 T cell receptor beta chains from the same sample are listed, as sequenced in a study of blood T cell repertoires in COVID-19. Only in-frame clones appear in the TCRdb table, and some are missing; sequencing was by immunoSEQ multiplex PCR. Of 200,000 to 300,000 clones in the sample, roughly 84% were seen once. The sequencing input was peripheral blood. The receptors shown here come from a man aged 55-75 years with acute or convalescent COVID-19.

This clone occurred a few times. This chain links TRBV7-9 with TRBJ1-5; no definite D call. Germline V gives CDR1 SEHNR, CDR2 FQNEAQ (reference sequence). The CDR3 runs to 12 residues. Trimming took 4 bases from V and 7 from J, leaving 8 bases between them. In DNA, the CDR3 is TGTGCCAGCAGCTCAAACGAGCAGCCCCAGCATTTT. Translating it yields CASSSNEQPQHF.

The rearrangement links TRBV19 to TRBJ1-2, with 7 bases matching TRBD1. There are 13 residues in the CDR3. Germline V gives CDR1 LNHDA, CDR2 SQIVND (reference sequence). The ends lost 8 bases at V and 2 bases at J; junction bases unmatched: 5. The DNA for the CDR3 is TGTGCCAGTGCCAACAGGGGCAACTATGGCTACACCTTC. It specifies CASANRGNYGYTF.

The gene calls are TRBV7-8 and TRBJ2-7; TRBD2 aligns across 7 bases. After removal of 6 bases from V and 3 bases from J, the junction contained 8 bases not matched to a gene. The CDR3 consists of 14 residues. Per the germline V gene, CDR1 is SGHVS and CDR2 is FQNEAQ. The CDR3 loop is CASRSSGRGYEQYF. CDR3 DNA sequence: TGTGCCAGCAGATCTAGCGGTAGGGGCTACGAGCAGTACTTC.

Concerning this clone: One junction end disagrees with the germline gene, perhaps due to a read error. The gene calls are TRBV9 and TRBJ2-7; TRBD1 aligns across 8 bases. The germline V gene has CDR1 SGDLS and CDR2 YYNGEE. The CDR3 length is 20 residues. The CDR3 bases are TGTACCAGCAGCTTAATTAGGACAGGGAATCGGCGGCGGACCTCCTACGAGCAGTACTTC. Translated, it gives CTSSLIRTGNRRRTSYEQYF.

As DNA, the CDR3 is TGTGCCAGCAGCTCGTGGACTAGCGGGAGAGCAGATACGCAGTATTTT. It codes for CASSSWTSGRADTQYF. This rearrangement joins TRBV5-4 to TRBJ2-3; 13 bases match TRBD2. V shed 3 bases, J shed 4 bases, and the junction held 5 bases outside the gene matches. This CDR3 region has 16 residues. Germline-derived CDR1 and CDR2 are SGHNT and YYREEE (reference sequence).

The chain carries TRBV5-1 and TRBJ2-1, with 14 bases matching TRBD2. V gave up 4 bases and J gave up 2 bases; unmatched junction bases: 2. The CDR3 length is 16 residues. Germline CDR1 is SGHRS and CDR2 is YFSETQ. In DNA form, the CDR3 reads TGCGCCAGCAGCCCGGGACTAGCGGGAGCCTACAATGAGCAGTTCTTC. Its translation is CASSPGLAGAYNEQFF.

CDR3 in amino acids: CASSPPGQGPGYGYTF. CDR3 bases: TGTGCCAGCAGCCCTCCGGGACAGGGTCCCGGTTATGGCTACACCTTC. The chain recombines TRBV28 with TRBJ1-2, with 9 nucleotides matching TRBD1. Unmatched junction bases numbered 13, after V lost 6 bases and J lost 5 bases. The CDR3 loop spans 16 amino acids. Germline assignment: CDR1 MDHEN and CDR2 SYDVKM.

As for this clone: This sample includes further DNA sequences coding for the same CDR3. V and J are TRBV7-2 and TRBJ2-7, with a weak D call TRBD2 (6 bases). The ends were cut back, 1 base at V and 3 bases at J, with 13 bases in the middle. The germline V gene encodes CDR1 SGHTA and CDR2 FQGNSA. CDR3 size: 15 residues. In DNA form, the CDR3 reads TGTGCCAGCAGCTTAGTGGCGGGGTCAAACTACGAGCAGTACTTC. It encodes CASSLVAGSNYEQYF.

In this sample, this clone turned up once. The rearrangement joins TRBV2 to TRBJ2-7; TRBD1 aligns across 8 bases. Germline trimming cut 5 bases from V and 13 bases from J; bases unmatched to any gene: 7. This CDR3 contains 11 residues. The V gene's germline CDR1 is SNHLY and CDR2 FYNNEI. The chain's CDR3 is CASSRDRPPYF. CDR3 DNA sequence: TGTGCCAGCAGTCGGGACAGGCCGCCTTACTTC. Filled out from reference TRBV2 and TRBJ2-7, the complete variable domain reads EPEVTQTPSHQVTQMGQEVILRCVPISNHLYFYWYRQILGQKVEFLVSFYNNEISEKSEIFDDQFSVERPDGSNFTLKIRSTKLEDSAMYFCASSRDRPPYFGPGTRLTVT.

The gene calls are TRBV4-1 and TRBJ1-1; unclear D gene. CDR1 is MGHRA and CDR2 is YSYEKL in the germline V gene. V lost 5 bases and J lost 0, with 13 bases in between. This CDR3 has 15 amino acids. The CDR3, as DNA: TGCGCCAGCAGCGGTCGAACAGCCATGAACACTGAAGCTTTCTTT. It translates to CASSGRTAMNTEAFF.

This clone was seen a handful of times. The chain links TRBV5-1 to TRBJ2-1; 7 bases match TRBD1. From germline, CDR1 is SGHRS and CDR2 YFSETQ. The CDR3 runs to 16 residues. The V and J ends lost 4 bases and 4 bases, in that order; junction bases with no gene match: 11. CDR3 sequence: CASSLDRDRAYNEQFF. In DNA form, the CDR3 reads TGCGCCAGCAGCCTAGACCGGGACAGAGCTTACAATGAGCAGTTCTTC. The full variable domain, with the rest looked up from reference TRBV5-1 and TRBJ2-1, is KAGVTQTPRYLIKTRGQQVTLSCSPISGHRSVSWYQQTPGQGLQFLFEYFSETQRNKGNFPGRFSGRQFSNSRSEMNVSTLELGDSALYLCASSLDRDRAYNEQFFGPGTRLTVL.

The rearrangement links TRBV18 to TRBJ1-5, with D unresolved. Trimming took 1 base from V and 3 from J, leaving 13 bases between them. Germline V gene data show CDR1 as KGHSH and CDR2 as LQKENI. This CDR3 has 16 amino acids. CDR3 bases: TGTGCCAGCTCACCACGTCTCGCGGGATTCAATCAGCCCCAGCATTTT. Amino acids: CASSPRLAGFNQPQHF.

CDR3 nucleotides: TGTGCCAGCAGTTTATTGGGACAGGGGGCGAATGAGCAGTTCTTC. It codes for CASSLLGQGANEQFF. V usage is TRBV27 and J usage is TRBJ2-1; the match to TRBD1 covers 12 bases. After removal of 1 base from V and 7 bases from J, the junction contained 2 bases not matched to a gene. Germline CDR1 and CDR2: MNHEY and SMNVEV (reference sequence). This CDR3 is 15 amino acids long.

The CDR3: CASSYWAGAFYEQYF. CDR3 coding DNA: TGTGCCAGCAGTTACTGGGCGGGCGCATTCTACGAGCAGTACTTC. J is TRBJ2-7 and V is TRBV6-5, with D possibly matching TRBD2 (5 bases). The germline V gene encodes CDR1 MNHEY and CDR2 SVGAGI. This CDR3 has 15 residues. With 1 base removed from V and 3 bases from J, the gap between germline ends came to 13 bases.

The V and J genes are TRBV21-1 and TRBJ2-2; TRBD2 was called by the table and not checked on the DNA. TRBV21-1 is recorded as a pseudogene. The CDR3 contains 15 residues. CDR3 sequence: CASSKEPVLTGELFF. Here the CDR3 DNA reads TGTGCCAGCAGCAAAGAGCCCGTACTCACCGGGGAGCTGTTTTTT.

The chain links TRBV9 to TRBJ1-2; D is undetermined. This CDR3 region has 17 residues. V lost 2 bases, J lost 3 bases, and 20 bases lay in between. The germline V gene encodes CDR1 SGDLS and CDR2 YYNGEE. The CDR3 coding sequence is TGTGCCAGCAGCGTCGGATCTTCACCGGGATCCTACTATGGCTACACCTTC. Translation: CASSVGSSPGSYYGYTF.